This T cell receptor beta chain is from a study of regulatory T cells in long-lasting Graves disease. The V end was cut by 3 bases, the J end by 9 bases, with 11 bases between. The CDR3 is made up of 12 amino acids. The time point was: persistent/refractory GD, antithyroid drugs over 5 years with positive TRAb. Extracted RNA from PBMCs served as the source of the TCR library. Points on this clonotype: A much more abundant neighbour one base away suggests this may be a read error.

The authors built TCR beta libraries using iRepertoire HTBI primers and Arm-PCR of CDR3 regions. TCRdb re-called the multiplex PCR reads through MiXCR, storing one row per CDR3 protein. Among approximately 440,000 distinct CDR3 sequences listed, 20% to 25% were seen once. This specimen consisted of peripheral blood mononuclear cells (PBMCs), obtained when the disease was refractory, from a patient treated with antithyroid drugs. The TCR sequence derives from a female donor with Graves disease. The rearrangement links TRBV12-3 or TRBV12-4 to TRBJ1-2; no clear D gene. In DNA, the CDR3 is TGTGCCAGCAGTTTGGGTCTGGGGAGCTACACCTTC. Residues: CASSLGLGSYTF.